This record looks at one T cell receptor (beta chain) sequence and its context. Its matching antigen is unknown. This specimen belongs to a study of beta chain features in type 1 diabetes. General study results and limits: In all four CD4+ subsets, TCRB CDR3 length was significantly, moderately reduced in type 1 diabetes. The study found that naive, central memory and Treg TCRB repertoires appeared more similar in patients than in healthy donors.

All of the isolated RNA was reverse transcribed, so expressed TCRB transcripts were sequenced. Measured with immunoSEQ multiplex PCR; TCRdb has only the in-frame clones, and not every one. The table records about 340,000 clones, roughly 9% of them present only once. The CDR3 runs to 14 residues. The V and J ends lost 8 bases and 6 bases, in that order; junction bases with no gene match: 11. CDR1 is MNHEY and CDR2 is SMNVEV in the germline V gene (reference sequence). The rearrangement links TRBV27 to TRBJ1-2, with 8 bases aligning to TRBD1. This TCR was sampled from a man in his thirties or forties with type 1 diabetes. Sequenced sample: central memory CD4+ T cells from blood. The DNA for the CDR3 is TGTGCCAGCGGGAGGGAGGGCAGGGGGCATGGCTACACCTTC. Translating gives CASGREGRGHGYTF.